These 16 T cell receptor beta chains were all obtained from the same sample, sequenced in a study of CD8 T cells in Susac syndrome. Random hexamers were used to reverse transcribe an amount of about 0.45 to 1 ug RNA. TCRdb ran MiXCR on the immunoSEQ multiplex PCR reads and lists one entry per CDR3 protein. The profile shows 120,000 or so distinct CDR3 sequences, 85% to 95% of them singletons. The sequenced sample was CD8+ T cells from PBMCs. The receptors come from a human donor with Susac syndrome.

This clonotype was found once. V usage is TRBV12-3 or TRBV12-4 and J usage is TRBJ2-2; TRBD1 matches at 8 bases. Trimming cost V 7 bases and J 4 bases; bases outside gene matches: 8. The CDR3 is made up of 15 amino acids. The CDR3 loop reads CASIFRTGSTGELFF. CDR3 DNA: TGTGCCAGCATTTTTAGGACAGGGAGCACCGGGGAGCTGTTTTTT.

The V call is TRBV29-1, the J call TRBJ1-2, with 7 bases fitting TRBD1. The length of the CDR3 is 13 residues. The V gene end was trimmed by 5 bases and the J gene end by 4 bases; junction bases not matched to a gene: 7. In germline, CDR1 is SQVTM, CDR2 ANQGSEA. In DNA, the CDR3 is TGCAGCGTTAGTGACAGGGATGGCTATGGCTACACCTTC. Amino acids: CSVSDRDGYGYTF.

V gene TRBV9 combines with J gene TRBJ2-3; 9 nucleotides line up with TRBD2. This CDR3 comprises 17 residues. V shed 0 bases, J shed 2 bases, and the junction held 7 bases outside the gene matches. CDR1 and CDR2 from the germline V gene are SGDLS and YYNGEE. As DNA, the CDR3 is TGTGCCAGCAGCGTAGGTGGCGGGGGGGCCACCACAGATACGCAGTATTTT. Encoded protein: CASSVGGGGATTDTQYF.

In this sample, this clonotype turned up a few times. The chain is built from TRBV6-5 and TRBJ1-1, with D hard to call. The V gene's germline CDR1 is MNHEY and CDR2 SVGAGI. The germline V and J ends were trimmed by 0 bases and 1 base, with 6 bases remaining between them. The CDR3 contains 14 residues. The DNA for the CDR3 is TGTGCCAGCAGTTACTCATCCGAGAACACTGAAGCTTTCTTT. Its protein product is CASSYSSENTEAFF.

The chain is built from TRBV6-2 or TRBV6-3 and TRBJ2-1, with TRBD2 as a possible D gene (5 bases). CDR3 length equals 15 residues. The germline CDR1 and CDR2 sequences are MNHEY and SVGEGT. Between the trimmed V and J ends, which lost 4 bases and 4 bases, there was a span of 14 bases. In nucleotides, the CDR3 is TGTGCCAGCAGTTCGGGAAGAGGGAATTACAATGAGCAGTTCTTC. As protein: CASSSGRGNYNEQFF.

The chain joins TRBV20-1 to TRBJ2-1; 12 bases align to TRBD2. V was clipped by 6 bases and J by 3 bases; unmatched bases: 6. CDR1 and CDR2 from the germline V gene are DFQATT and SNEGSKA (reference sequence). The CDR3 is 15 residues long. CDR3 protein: CSAPLAGGLYNEQFF. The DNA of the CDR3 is TGCAGTGCCCCGCTAGCGGGGGGGCTCTACAATGAGCAGTTCTTC.

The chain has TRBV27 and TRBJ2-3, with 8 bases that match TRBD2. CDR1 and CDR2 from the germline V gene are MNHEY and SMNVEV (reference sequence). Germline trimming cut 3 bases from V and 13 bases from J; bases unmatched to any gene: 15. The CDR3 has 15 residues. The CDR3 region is CASSFGAGGPQAEYF. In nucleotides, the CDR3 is TGTGCCAGCAGTTTTGGTGCGGGGGGCCCCCAGGCGGAGTATTTT.

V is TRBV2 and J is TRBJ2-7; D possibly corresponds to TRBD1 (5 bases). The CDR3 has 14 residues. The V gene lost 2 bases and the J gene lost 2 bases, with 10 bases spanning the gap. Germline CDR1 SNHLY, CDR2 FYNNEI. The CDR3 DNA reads TGTGCCAGCAGTGAATGGGGCTCTACCTACGAGCAGTACTTC. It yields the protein CASSEWGSTYEQYF.

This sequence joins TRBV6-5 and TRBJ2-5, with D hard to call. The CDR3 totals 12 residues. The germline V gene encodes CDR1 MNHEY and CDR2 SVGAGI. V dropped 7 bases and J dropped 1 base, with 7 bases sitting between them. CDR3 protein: CASKGFQETQYF. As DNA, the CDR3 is TGTGCCAGCAAGGGTTTCCAAGAGACCCAGTACTTC.

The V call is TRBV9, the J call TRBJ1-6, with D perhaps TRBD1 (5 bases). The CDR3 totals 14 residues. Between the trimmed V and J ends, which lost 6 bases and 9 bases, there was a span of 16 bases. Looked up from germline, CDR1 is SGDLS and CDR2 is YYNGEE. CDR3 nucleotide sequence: TGTGCCAGCACCCTGGCCGTGGGGGGTTCACCCCTCCACTTT. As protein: CASTLAVGGSPLHF.

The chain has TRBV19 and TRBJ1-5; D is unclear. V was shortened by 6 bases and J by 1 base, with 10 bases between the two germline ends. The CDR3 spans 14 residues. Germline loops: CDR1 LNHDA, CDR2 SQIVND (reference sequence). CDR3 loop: CASRAGYSNQPQHF. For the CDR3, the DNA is TGTGCCAGTAGGGCCGGGTACAGCAATCAGCCCCAGCATTTT.

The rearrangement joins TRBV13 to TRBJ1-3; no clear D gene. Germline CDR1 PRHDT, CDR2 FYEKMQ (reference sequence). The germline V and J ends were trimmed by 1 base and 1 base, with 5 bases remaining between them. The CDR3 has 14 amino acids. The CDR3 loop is CASSLAESGNTIYF. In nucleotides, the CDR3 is TGTGCCAGCAGCTTAGCAGAATCTGGAAACACCATATATTTT.

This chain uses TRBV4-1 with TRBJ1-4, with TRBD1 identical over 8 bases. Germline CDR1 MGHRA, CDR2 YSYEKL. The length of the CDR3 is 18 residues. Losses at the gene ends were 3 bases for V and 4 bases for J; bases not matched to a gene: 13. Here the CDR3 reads CASSQDSGTGNLNEKLFF. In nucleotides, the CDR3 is TGCGCCAGCAGCCAGGATTCCGGGACAGGAAACCTTAATGAAAAACTGTTTTTT.

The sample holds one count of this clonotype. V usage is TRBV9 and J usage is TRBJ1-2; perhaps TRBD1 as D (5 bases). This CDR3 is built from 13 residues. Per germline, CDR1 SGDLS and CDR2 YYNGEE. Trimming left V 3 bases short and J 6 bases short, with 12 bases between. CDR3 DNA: TGTGCCAGCAGCGGAGACAGTTTCCATGGCTACACCTTC. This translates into CASSGDSFHGYTF.

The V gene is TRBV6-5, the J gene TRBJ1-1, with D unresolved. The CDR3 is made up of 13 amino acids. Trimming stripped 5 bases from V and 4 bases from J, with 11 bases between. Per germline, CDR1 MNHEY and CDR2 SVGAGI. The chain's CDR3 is CASSPGMATEAFF. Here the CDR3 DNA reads TGTGCCAGCAGTCCGGGGATGGCCACTGAAGCTTTCTTT.

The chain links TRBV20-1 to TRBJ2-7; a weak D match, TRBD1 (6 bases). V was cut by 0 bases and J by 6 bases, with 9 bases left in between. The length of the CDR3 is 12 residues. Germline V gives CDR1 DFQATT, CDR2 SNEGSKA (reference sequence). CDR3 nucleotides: TGCAGTGCTAGAGATCAGGGGCGCGAGCAGTACTTC. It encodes CSARDQGREQYF.